This T cell receptor beta chain comes out of a study of T cells in Graves' hyperthyroidism and ophthalmopathy. On the study more broadly: Before any treatment, at initial diagnosis, peripheral blood was collected. The study's findings and limits: Model predictions of ophthalmopathy came a median approximately 6.2 months before onset. In blood, most of the thyroid clonotypes expanded above 0.001 were also present.

This clonotype came up a few times. The antigen is undetermined. The CDR3 length is 13 residues. V was clipped by 3 bases and J by 1 base, with 9 bases between them. Per the germline V gene, CDR1 is DFQATT and CDR2 is SNEGSKA (reference sequence). Hyperthyroidism, newly diagnosed and lasting under 2 months, affected patients aged 18 to 65. TCR beta CDR3 regions were amplified from RNA transcripts. Carried out on the TCR CDR3, a first-round RT-PCR used the HTBI primer set. MiXCR, applied by TCRdb to the multiplex PCR reads, yields one record per CDR3 protein. The sample yields 600,000 to 850,000 distinct CDR3 sequences, under 20% seen once.

The rearrangement links TRBV20-1 to TRBJ1-1; D is uncertain. The receptor was derived from a woman aged 45-65 years with Graves' hyperthyroidism that later progressed to Graves' ophthalmopathy. Input material: blood. CDR3 nucleotides: TGCAGTGCTAGCATCCCAGCGAACACTGAAGCTTTCTTT. Amino acid sequence: CSASIPANTEAFF.